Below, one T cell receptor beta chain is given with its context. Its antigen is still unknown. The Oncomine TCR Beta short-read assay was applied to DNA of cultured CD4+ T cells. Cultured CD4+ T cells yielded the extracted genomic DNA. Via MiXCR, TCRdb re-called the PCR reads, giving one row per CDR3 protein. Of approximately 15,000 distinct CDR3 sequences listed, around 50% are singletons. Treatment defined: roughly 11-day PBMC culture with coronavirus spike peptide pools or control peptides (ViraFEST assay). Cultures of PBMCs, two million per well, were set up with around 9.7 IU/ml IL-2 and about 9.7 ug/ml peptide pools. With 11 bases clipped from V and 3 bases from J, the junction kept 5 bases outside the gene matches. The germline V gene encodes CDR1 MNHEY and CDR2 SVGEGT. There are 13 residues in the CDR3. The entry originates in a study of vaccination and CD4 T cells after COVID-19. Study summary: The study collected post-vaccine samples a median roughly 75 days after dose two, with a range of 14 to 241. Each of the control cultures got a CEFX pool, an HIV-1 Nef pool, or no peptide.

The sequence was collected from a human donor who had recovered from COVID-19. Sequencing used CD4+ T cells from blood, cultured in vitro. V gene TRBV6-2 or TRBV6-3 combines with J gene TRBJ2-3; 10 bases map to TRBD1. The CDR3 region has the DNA TGTGCCGCCGGGACAGGGGAAACAGATACGCAGTATTTT. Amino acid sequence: CAAGTGETDTQYF.